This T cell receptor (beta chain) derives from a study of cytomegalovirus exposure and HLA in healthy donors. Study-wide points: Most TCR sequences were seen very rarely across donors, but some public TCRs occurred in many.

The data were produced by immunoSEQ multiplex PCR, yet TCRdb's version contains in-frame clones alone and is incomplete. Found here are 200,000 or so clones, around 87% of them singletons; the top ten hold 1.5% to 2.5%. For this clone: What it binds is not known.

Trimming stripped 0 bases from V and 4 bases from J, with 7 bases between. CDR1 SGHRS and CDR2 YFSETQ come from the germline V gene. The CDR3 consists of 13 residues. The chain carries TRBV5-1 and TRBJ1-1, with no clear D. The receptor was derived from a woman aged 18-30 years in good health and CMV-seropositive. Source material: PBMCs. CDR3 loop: CASSLGSLTEAFF. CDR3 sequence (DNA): TGCGCCAGCAGCTTGGGAAGCCTCACTGAAGCTTTCTTT.